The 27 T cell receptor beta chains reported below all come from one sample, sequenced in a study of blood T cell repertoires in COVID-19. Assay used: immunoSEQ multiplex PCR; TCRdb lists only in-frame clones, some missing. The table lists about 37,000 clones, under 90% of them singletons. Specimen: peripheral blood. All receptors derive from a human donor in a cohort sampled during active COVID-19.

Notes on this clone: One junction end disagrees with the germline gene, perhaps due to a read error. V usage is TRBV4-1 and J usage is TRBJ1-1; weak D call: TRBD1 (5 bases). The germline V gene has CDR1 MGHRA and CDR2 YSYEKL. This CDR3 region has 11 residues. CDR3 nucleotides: TGCGCCAGCAGCCACGAAGCGGGACCCCACTTT. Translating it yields CASSHEAGPHF.

The CDR3 here is CASGASRSGNEQFF. The CDR3 DNA is TGTGCCAGCGGGGCGAGCAGATCGGGCAATGAGCAGTTCTTC. V gene TRBV6-6 combines with J gene TRBJ2-1; possible D gene TRBD1, 5 bases. Germline CDR1 MNHNY, CDR2 SVGAGI (reference sequence). This CDR3 comprises 14 residues. Deletions cut 8 bases from V and 6 bases from J, with 17 bases between.

The CDR3: CASSPGQGRGADTQYF. CDR3 DNA sequence: TGTGCCAGCAGCCCGGGACAGGGAAGGGGAGCAGATACGCAGTATTTT. The gene calls are TRBV14 and TRBJ2-3, with 9 bases aligning to TRBD1. The ends lost 4 bases at V and 4 bases at J; junction bases unmatched: 9. The V gene's germline CDR1 is SGHDN and CDR2 FVKESK. This CDR3 has 16 residues.

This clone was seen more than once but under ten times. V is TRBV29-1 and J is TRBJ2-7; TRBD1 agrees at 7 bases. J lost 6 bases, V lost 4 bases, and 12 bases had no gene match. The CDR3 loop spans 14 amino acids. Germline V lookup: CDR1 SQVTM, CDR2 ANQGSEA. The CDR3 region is CSVGESHRGREQYF. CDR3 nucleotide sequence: TGCAGCGTTGGAGAGTCCCACAGGGGACGCGAGCAGTACTTC.

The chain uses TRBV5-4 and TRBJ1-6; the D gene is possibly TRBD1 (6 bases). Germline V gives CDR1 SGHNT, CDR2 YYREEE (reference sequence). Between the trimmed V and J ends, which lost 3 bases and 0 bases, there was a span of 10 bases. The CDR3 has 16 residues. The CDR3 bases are TGTGCCAGCAGCTCCGGACAGAGCTCCTATAATTCACCCCTCCACTTT. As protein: CASSSGQSSYNSPLHF.

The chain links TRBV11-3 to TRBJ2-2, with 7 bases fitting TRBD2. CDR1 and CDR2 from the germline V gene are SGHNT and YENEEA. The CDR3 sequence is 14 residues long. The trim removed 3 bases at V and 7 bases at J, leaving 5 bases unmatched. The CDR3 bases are TGTGCCAGCAGCTTCGACGGGGGGAACGGGGAGCTGTTTTTT. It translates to CASSFDGGNGELFF.

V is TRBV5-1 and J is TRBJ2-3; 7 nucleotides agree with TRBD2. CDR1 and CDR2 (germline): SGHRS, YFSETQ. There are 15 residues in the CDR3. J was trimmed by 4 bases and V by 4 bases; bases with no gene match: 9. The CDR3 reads CASSRTRAFPDTQYF. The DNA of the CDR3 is TGCGCCAGCAGCCGGACTAGGGCCTTCCCAGATACGCAGTATTTT.

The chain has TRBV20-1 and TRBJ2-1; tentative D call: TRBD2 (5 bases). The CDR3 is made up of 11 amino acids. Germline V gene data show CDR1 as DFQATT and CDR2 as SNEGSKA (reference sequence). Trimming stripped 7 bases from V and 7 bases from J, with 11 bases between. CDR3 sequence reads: CSEGVANEQFF. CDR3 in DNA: TGCAGTGAGGGAGTAGCTAATGAGCAGTTCTTC.

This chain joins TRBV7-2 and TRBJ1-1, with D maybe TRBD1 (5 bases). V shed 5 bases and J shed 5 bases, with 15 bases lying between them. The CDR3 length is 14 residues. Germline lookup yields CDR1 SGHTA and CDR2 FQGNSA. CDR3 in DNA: TGTGCCAGCAGCACCCCGGGGGGGTTTACTGAAGCTTTCTTT. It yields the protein CASSTPGGFTEAFF.

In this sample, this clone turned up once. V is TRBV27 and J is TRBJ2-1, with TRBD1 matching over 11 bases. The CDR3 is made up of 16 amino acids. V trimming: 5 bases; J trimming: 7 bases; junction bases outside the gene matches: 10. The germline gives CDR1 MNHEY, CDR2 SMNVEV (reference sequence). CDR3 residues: CASSPPPGTGGNEQFF. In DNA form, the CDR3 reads TGTGCCAGCAGTCCACCCCCCGGGACAGGGGGGAATGAGCAGTTCTTC.

The CDR3 region is CASRRTGGFSEAFF. CDR3 sequence (DNA): TGTGCCAGCAGAAGGACAGGGGGCTTTTCTGAAGCTTTCTTT. The chain recombines TRBV28 with TRBJ1-1, with 11 bases that match TRBD1. In germline, CDR1 is MDHEN, CDR2 SYDVKM. Trimming took 6 bases from V and 6 from J; bases not matched to a gene: 6. CDR3 length: 14 amino acids.

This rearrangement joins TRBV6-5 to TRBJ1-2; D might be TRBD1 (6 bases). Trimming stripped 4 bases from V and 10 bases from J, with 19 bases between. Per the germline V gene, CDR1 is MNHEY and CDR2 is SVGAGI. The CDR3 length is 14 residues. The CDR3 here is CASSSLEGQGPYTF. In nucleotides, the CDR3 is TGTGCCAGCAGTTCCCTTGAGGGGCAGGGGCCCTACACCTTC.

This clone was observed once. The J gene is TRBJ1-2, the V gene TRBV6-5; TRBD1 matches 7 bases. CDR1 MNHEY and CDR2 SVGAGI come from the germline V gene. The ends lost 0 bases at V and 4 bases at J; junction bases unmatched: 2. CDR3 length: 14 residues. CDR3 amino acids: CASSYSGQTYGYTF. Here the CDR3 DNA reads TGTGCCAGCAGTTACTCGGGACAGACCTATGGCTACACCTTC.

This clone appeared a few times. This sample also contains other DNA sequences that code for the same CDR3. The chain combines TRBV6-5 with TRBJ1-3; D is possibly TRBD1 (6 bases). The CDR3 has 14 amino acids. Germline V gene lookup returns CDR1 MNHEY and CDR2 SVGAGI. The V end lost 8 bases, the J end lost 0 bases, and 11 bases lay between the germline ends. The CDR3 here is CASRDRSSGNTIYF. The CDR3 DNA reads TGTGCCAGCCGCGACAGGAGCTCTGGAAACACCATATATTTT.

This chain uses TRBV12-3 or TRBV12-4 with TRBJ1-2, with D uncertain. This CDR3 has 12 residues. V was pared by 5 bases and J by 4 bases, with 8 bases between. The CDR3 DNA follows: TGTGCCAGCAGTGATACAGTCTATGGCTACACCTTC. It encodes CASSDTVYGYTF.

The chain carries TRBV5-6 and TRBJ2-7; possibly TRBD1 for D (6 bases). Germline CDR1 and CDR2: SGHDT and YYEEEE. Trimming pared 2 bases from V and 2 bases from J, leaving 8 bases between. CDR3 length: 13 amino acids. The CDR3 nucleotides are TGTGCCAGCAGCTTCAGGGGCCCCTACGAGCAGTACTTC. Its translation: CASSFRGPYEQYF.

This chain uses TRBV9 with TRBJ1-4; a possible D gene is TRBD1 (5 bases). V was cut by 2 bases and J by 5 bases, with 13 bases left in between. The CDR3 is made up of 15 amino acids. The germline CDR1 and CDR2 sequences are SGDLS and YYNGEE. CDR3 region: CASSVRDGINEKLFF. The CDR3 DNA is TGTGCCAGCAGCGTGCGGGACGGTATCAATGAAAAACTGTTTTTT. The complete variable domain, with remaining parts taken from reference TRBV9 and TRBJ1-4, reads DSGVTQTPKHLITATGQRVTLRCSPRSGDLSVYWYQQSLDQGLQFLIQYYNGEERAKGNILERFSAQQFPDLHSELNLSSLELGDSALYFCASSVRDGINEKLFFGSGTQLSVL.

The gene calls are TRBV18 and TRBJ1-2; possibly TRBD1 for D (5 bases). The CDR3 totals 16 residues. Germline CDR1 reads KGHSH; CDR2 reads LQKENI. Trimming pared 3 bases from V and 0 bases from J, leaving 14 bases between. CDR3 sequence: CASSPTPDSANYGYTF. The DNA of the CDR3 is TGTGCCAGCTCACCCACCCCCGACAGCGCTAACTATGGCTACACCTTC.

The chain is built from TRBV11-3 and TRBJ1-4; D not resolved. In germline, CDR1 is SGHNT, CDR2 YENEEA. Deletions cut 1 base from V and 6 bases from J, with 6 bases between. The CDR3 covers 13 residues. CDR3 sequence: CASSLVIHEKLFF. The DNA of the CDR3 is TGTGCCAGCAGCTTAGTTATTCATGAAAAACTGTTTTTT. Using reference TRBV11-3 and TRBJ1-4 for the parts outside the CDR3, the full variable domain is EAGVVQSPRYKIIEKKQPVAFWCNPISGHNTLYWYLQNLGQGPELLIRYENEEAVDDSQLPKDRFSAERLKGVDSTLKIQPAELGDSAVYLCASSLVIHEKLFFGSGTQLSVL.

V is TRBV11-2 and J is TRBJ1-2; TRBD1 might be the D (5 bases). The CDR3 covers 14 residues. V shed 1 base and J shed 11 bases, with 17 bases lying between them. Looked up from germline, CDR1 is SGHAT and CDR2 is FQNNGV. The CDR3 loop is CASSLGVQGILYTF. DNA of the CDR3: TGTGCCAGCAGCTTAGGGGTGCAGGGAATCCTATACACCTTC.

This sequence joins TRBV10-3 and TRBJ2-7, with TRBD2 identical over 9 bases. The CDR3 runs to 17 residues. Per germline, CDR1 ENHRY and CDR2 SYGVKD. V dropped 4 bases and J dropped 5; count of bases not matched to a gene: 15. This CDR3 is CAISALGAGGPFHEQYF. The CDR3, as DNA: TGTGCCATCAGTGCCTTAGGGGCGGGAGGGCCATTCCACGAGCAGTACTTC.

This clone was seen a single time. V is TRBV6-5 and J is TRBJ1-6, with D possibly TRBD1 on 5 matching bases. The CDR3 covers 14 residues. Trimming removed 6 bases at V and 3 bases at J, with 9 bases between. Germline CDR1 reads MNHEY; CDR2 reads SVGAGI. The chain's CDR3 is CASSFGGYNSPLHF. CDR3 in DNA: TGTGCCAGCAGCTTCGGGGGCTATAATTCACCCCTCCACTTT.

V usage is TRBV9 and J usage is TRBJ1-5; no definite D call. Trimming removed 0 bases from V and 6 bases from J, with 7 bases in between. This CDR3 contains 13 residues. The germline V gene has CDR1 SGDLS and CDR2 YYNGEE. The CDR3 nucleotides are TGTGCCAGCAGCGTAGCGGGGAGTCAGCCCCAGCATTTT. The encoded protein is CASSVAGSQPQHF. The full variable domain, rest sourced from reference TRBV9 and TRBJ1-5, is DSGVTQTPKHLITATGQRVTLRCSPRSGDLSVYWYQQSLDQGLQFLIQYYNGEERAKGNILERFSAQQFPDLHSELNLSSLELGDSALYFCASSVAGSQPQHFGDGTRLSIL.

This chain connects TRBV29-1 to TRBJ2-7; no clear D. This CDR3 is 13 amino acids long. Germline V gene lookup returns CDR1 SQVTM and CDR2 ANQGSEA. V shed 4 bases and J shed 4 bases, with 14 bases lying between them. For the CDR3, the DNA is TGCAGCGTTGGGATCCAGGTCGGATACGAGCAGTACTTC. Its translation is CSVGIQVGYEQYF.

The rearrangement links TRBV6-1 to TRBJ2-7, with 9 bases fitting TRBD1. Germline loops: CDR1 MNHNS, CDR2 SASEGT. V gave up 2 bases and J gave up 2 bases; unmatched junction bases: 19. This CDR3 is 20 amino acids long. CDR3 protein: CASSESRRRYGDRATYEQYF. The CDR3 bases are TGTGCCAGCAGTGAATCTCGCAGGAGATACGGGGACAGGGCTACCTACGAGCAGTACTTC.

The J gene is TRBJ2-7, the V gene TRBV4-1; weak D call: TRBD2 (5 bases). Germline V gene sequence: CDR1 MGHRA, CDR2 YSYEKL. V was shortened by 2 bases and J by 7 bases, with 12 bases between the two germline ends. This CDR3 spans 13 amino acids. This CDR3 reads CASSQIASVEQYF. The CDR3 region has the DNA TGCGCCAGCAGCCAAATAGCGTCCGTGGAGCAGTACTTC.

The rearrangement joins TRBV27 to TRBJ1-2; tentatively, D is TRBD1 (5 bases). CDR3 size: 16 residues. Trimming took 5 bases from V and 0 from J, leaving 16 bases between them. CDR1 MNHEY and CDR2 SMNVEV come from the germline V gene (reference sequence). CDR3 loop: CASSRNAPRANYGYTF. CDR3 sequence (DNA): TGTGCCAGCAGTAGGAATGCCCCCAGGGCTAACTATGGCTACACCTTC.